The TCR beta chain described here comes from a study of T-cell reconstitution after alpha-beta-depleted transplantation in children (TCRdb year 2016). Context from the whole study: The study quantitatively tracked T-cell immune reconstitution after TCRalphabeta/CD19-depleted allogeneic hematopoietic cell transplantation in children using TCR repertoire profiling.

The method behind the library was PCR. Sequenced on an Illumina HiSeq 2500. Molecular barcoding was employed in the preparation of TCR libraries, with unique molecular identifiers being used to normalize TCRbeta repertoire quantification. TCRdb reprocessing: public reads trimmed at Q25 with fastp, clones called with MiXCR, in-frame beta chains kept. CDR3 protein duplicates are merged, each entry listing the most common genes and DNA. This sample holds some 500,000 distinct CDR3 sequences; over 25% were observed only once. 2% to 3% of the sample is held by the ten biggest clonotypes. Details on this clonotype: This clone's antigen is unknown. Per-base qualities were not stored, and no clone one base away is much larger.

From a lookup of the germline V gene (reference sequence), CDR1 and CDR2 are DFQATT and SNEGSKA. The CDR3 measures 17 amino acids from cysteine to phenylalanine. The sequence is cut down to CDR3 DNA, 51 bases in frame from base 1. The germline V end is reduced by 5 bases and the J end by 2 bases; junction bases left unmatched: 9. The V and J segments used are TRBV20-1 and TRBJ2-7; TRBD2 aligns with 16 central bases. The sequence derives from a human donor who donated a stem cell graft to a child with aplastic anemia. The sample here was PBMCs from the stem cell graft donor, taken from the stem cell graft. The bases are TGCAGTGCTGGACCCTTTGGGACTAGCGGGAGGGCCTACGAGCAGTACTTC. The resulting protein is CSAGPFGTSGRAYEQYF.